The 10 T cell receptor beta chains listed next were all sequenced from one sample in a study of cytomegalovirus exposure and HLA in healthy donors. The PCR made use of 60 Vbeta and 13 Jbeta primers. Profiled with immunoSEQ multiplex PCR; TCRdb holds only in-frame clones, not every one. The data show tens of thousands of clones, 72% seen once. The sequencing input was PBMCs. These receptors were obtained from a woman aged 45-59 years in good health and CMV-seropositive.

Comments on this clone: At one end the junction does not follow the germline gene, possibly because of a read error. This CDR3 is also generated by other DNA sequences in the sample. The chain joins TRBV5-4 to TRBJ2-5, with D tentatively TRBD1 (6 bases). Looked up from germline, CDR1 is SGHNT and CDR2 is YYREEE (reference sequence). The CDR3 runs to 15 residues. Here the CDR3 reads CASSYGTRQQETQYF. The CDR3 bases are TGCGCCAGCAGCTACGGGACACGGCAACAAGAGACCCAGTACTTC.

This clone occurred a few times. CDR3 region: CASSLGYGAKRPYEQYF. The CDR3 DNA follows: TGTGCCAGCAGCTTGGGGTATGGGGCTAAACGACCCTACGAGCAGTACTTC. V and J are TRBV7-2 and TRBJ2-7; maybe TRBD1 (5 bases). The CDR3 has 17 residues. The V gene's germline CDR1 is SGHTA and CDR2 FQGNSA. Deletions cut 3 bases from V and 2 bases from J, with 20 bases between.

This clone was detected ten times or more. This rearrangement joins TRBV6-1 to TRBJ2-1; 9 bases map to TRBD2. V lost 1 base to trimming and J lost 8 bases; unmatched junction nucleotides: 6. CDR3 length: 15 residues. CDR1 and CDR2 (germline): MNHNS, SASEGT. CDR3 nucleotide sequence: TGTGCCAGCAGTGAAGGGGCGGGGGGGCATTATGAGCAGTTCTTC. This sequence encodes CASSEGAGGHYEQFF.

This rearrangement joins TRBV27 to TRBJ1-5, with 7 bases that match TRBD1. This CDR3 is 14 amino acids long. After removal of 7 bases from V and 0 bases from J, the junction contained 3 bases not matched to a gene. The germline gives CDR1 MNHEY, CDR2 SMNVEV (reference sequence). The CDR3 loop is CASKNRGSNQPQHF. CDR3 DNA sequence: TGTGCCAGCAAGAACAGGGGTAGCAATCAGCCCCAGCATTTT.

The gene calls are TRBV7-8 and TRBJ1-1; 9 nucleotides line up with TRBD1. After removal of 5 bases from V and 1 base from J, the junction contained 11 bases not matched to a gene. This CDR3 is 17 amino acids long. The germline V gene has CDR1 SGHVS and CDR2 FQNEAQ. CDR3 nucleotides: TGTGCCAGCAGCCCCCGACAGGGGGTGGGGGGGAACACTGAAGCTTTCTTT. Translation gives CASSPRQGVGGNTEAFF.

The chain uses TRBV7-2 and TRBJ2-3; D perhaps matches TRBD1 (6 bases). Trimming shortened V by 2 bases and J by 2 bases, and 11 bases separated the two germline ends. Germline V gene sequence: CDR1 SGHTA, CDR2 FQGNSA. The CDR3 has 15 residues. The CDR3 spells CASSLKSGATDTQYF. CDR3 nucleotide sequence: TGTGCCAGCAGCTTAAAGTCAGGGGCCACAGATACGCAGTATTTT.

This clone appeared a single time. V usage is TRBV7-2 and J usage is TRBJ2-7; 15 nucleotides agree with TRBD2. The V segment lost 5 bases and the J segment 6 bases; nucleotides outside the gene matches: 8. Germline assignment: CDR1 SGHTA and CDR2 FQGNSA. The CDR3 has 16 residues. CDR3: CASSTPGLAGGSEQYF. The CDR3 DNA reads TGTGCCAGCAGCACACCGGGACTAGCGGGAGGAAGCGAGCAGTACTTC. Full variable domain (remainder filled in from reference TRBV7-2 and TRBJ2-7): GAGVSQSPSNKVTEKGKDVELRCDPISGHTALYWYRQSLGQGLEFLIYFQGNSAPDKSGLPSDRFSAERTGGSVSTLTIQRTQQEDSAVYLCASSTPGLAGGSEQYFGPGTRLTVT.

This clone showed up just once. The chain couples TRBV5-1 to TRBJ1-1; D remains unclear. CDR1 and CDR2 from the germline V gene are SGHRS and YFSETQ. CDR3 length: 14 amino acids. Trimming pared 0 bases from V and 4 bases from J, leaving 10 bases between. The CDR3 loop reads CASSLAGRGTEAFF. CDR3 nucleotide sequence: TGCGCCAGCAGCTTGGCCGGAAGAGGCACTGAAGCTTTCTTT.

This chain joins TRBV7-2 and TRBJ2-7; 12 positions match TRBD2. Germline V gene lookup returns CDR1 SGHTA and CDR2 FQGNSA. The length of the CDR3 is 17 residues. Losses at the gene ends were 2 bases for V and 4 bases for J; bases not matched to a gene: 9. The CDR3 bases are TGTGCCAGCAGCTTAAAAGGCCTAGCGGGAGGGGGGTACGAGCAGTACTTC. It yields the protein CASSLKGLAGGGYEQYF.

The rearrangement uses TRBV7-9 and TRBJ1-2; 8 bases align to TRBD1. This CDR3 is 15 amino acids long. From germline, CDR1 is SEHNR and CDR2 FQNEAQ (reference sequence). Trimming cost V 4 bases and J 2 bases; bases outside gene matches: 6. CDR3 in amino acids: CASSSGDRTNYGYTF. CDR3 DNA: TGTGCCAGCAGCTCGGGGGACAGGACGAACTATGGCTACACCTTC.